What follows are 25 T cell receptor beta chains derived from one specimen sequenced in a study of blood T cell repertoires in COVID-19. Sequencing used immunoSEQ multiplex PCR; TCRdb keeps in-frame clones, though not all of them. The table includes some 200,000 clones, around 92% detected once. Sequenced: peripheral blood. Receptor source: a man aged 30-40 years with acute or convalescent COVID-19.

The chain joins TRBV12-5 to TRBJ1-2, with 9 bases identical to TRBD1. This CDR3 is built from 14 residues. J lost 8 bases, V lost 4 bases, and 8 bases had no gene match. Germline CDR1 reads LGHNT; CDR2 reads FRNRAP. The CDR3: CASGSIMGQGGYTF. CDR3 sequence (DNA): TGTGCTAGTGGTTCCATCATGGGACAGGGAGGCTACACCTTC.

The gene calls are TRBV14 and TRBJ1-2, with a weak D call TRBD1 (5 bases). Trimming cost V 1 base and J 4 bases, with 10 bases left between them. The CDR3 has 14 amino acids. The germline V gene encodes CDR1 SGHDN and CDR2 FVKESK. The CDR3 region has the DNA TGTGCCAGCAGCCAAGGCAAGGGGATCTATGGCTACACCTTC. Its translation: CASSQGKGIYGYTF.

This chain joins TRBV4-1 and TRBJ2-7, with D tentatively TRBD1 (5 bases). The V gene's germline CDR1 is MGHRA and CDR2 YSYEKL. The CDR3 has 14 residues. Trimming cost V 3 bases and J 2 bases, with 11 bases left between them. The CDR3 loop reads CASSHRQNTYEQYF. The CDR3 DNA reads TGCGCCAGCAGCCACCGACAGAATACCTACGAGCAGTACTTC.

CDR3 protein: CASSRDRGFYGYTF. DNA of the CDR3: TGTGCCAGTAGCCGGGACAGGGGCTTCTATGGCTACACCTTC. This chain connects TRBV19 to TRBJ1-2, with 10 bases fitting TRBD1. CDR1 and CDR2 (germline): LNHDA, SQIVND (reference sequence). CDR3 size: 14 residues. The junction had 5 bases not matched to a gene; V was cut back by 6 bases and J by 4 bases.

The V gene is TRBV5-1, the J gene TRBJ1-4; D is unresolved. Germline V gene lookup returns CDR1 SGHRS and CDR2 YFSETQ. V was clipped by 1 base and J by 0 bases, with 10 bases between them. The CDR3 has 16 amino acids. The CDR3 DNA follows: TGCGCCAGCAGCTTGAGGTGGAGGGCAACTAATGAAAAACTGTTTTTT. Its translation: CASSLRWRATNEKLFF.

This chain connects TRBV27 to TRBJ1-2; D might be TRBD1 (5 bases). Trimming shortened V by 10 bases and J by 7 bases, and 22 bases separated the two germline ends. The CDR3 covers 14 residues. The germline V gene encodes CDR1 MNHEY and CDR2 SMNVEV (reference sequence). The CDR3 protein is CATSPLGGRGGYTF. The DNA of the CDR3 is TGTGCCACCTCGCCCCTCGGGGGGAGGGGTGGCTACACCTTC.

The chain is built from TRBV19 and TRBJ1-3; D not certain. There are 14 residues in the CDR3. Trimming left V 6 bases short and J 3 bases short, with 12 bases between. The germline gives CDR1 LNHDA, CDR2 SQIVND (reference sequence). CDR3 sequence: CASSGGHNGNTIYF. Written as DNA, the CDR3 is TGTGCCAGTAGCGGAGGGCACAATGGAAACACCATATATTTT.

The chain is built from TRBV28 and TRBJ1-5; D unclear. Germline CDR1 and CDR2: MDHEN and SYDVKM. This CDR3 region has 17 residues. Trimming pared 1 base from V and 0 bases from J, leaving 13 bases between. In DNA form, the CDR3 reads TGTGCCAGCAGTTTATACCTCCAGGAATATAGCAATCAGCCCCAGCATTTT. This sequence encodes CASSLYLQEYSNQPQHF.

The chain employs TRBV28 and TRBJ1-5; no clear D gene. V lost 3 bases and J 7 bases, leaving 10 bases between the germline ends. This CDR3 has 13 residues. The germline V gene encodes CDR1 MDHEN and CDR2 SYDVKM. Here the CDR3 reads CASSFQANQPQHF. As DNA, the CDR3 is TGTGCCAGCAGTTTTCAGGCCAACCAGCCCCAGCATTTT. The full variable domain, completed using reference TRBV28 and TRBJ1-5, is DVKVTQSSRYLVKRTGEKVFLECVQDMDHENMFWYRQDPGLGLRLIYFSYDVKMKEKGDIPEGYSVSREKKERFSLILESASTNQTSMYLCASSFQANQPQHFGDGTRLSIL.

This clone occurred once. The CDR3 nucleotides read TGCGCCAGCCGGAGACAGGAGAACACTGAAGCTTTCTTT. Translating gives CASRRQENTEAFF. The rearrangement uses TRBV5-1 and TRBJ1-1; possibly TRBD1 for D (6 bases). V dropped 7 bases and J dropped 1 base, with 11 bases sitting between them. Germline lookup yields CDR1 SGHRS and CDR2 YFSETQ. This CDR3 comprises 13 residues.

The rearrangement joins TRBV10-1 to TRBJ2-7; TRBD2 is a possible D gene (5 bases). There are 18 residues in the CDR3. Germline CDR1 WNHNN, CDR2 SYGVQD (reference sequence). V was clipped by 5 bases and J by 0 bases, with 23 bases between them. The CDR3 sequence: CASSSGLERNKSSYEQYF. The CDR3, as DNA: TGCGCCAGCAGTTCCGGACTGGAAAGGAATAAGAGCTCCTACGAGCAGTACTTC.

Worth noting for this clone: A much larger clonotype is one base distant, so this may be a read error. The sample holds other DNA sequences that translate to the same CDR3. The V gene is TRBV7-6, the J gene TRBJ1-5; a possible D gene is TRBD1 (6 bases). Deletions cut 2 bases from V and 6 bases from J, with 14 bases between. Germline-derived CDR1 and CDR2 are SGHVS and FNYEAQ. CDR3 size: 15 residues. CDR3 in amino acids: CASSLLQGNGQPQHF. As DNA, the CDR3 is TGTGCCAGCAGCTTATTGCAGGGGAACGGTCAGCCCCAGCATTTT.

The chain carries TRBV5-5 and TRBJ1-4; the D gene is possibly TRBD1 (6 bases). This CDR3 is 16 amino acids long. The V end lost 5 bases, the J end lost 5 bases, and 19 bases lay between the germline ends. Germline V gene sequence: CDR1 SGHKS, CDR2 YYEKEE (reference sequence). The DNA for the CDR3 is TGTGCCAGCAGTTCACGCTTCCGACAGGCCAATGAAAAACTGTTTTTT. Encoded protein: CASSSRFRQANEKLFF.

A single count supports this clone. At the DNA level, this CDR3 is encoded by other sequences in the same sample as well. The chain employs TRBV18 and TRBJ1-5, with D possibly TRBD1 on 5 matching bases. Germline lookup yields CDR1 KGHSH and CDR2 LQKENI. This CDR3 has 13 amino acids. Between the trimmed V and J ends, which lost 2 bases and 4 bases, there was a span of 6 bases. In nucleotides, the CDR3 is TGTGCCAGCTCACCAGACAGAAATCAGCCCCAGCATTTT. It yields the protein CASSPDRNQPQHF.

This sequence joins TRBV11-1 and TRBJ1-1, with D maybe TRBD1 (5 bases). Trimming took off 2 bases at V and 4 bases at J, with 14 bases between the two ends. The CDR3 extends over 15 amino acids. From germline, CDR1 is SGHAT and CDR2 FQDESV (reference sequence). Here the CDR3 DNA reads TGTGCCAGCAGCTTATCGAGCGGGGGGGGCACTGAAGCTTTCTTT. This encodes CASSLSSGGGTEAFF. Combining the CDR3 with reference TRBV11-1 and TRBJ1-1 gives the whole variable domain EAEVAQSPRYKITEKSQAVAFWCDPISGHATLYWYRQILGQGPELLVQFQDESVVDDSQLPKDRFSAERLKGVDSTLKIQPAELGDSAMYLCASSLSSGGGTEAFFGQGTRLTVV.

The chain employs TRBV9 and TRBJ2-7; D is unclear. Germline CDR1 SGDLS, CDR2 YYNGEE. This CDR3 has 15 amino acids. V dropped 0 bases and J dropped 2 bases, with 12 bases sitting between them. CDR3 coding DNA: TGTGCCAGCAGCGTAGGAGTTCGGCAGGCCTACGAGCAGTACTTC. Translated: CASSVGVRQAYEQYF.

The chain employs TRBV25-1 and TRBJ2-7; D unclear. The CDR3 has 14 residues. Deletions cut 2 bases from V and 2 bases from J, with 10 bases between. The germline CDR1 and CDR2 sequences are MGHDK and SYGVNS. The CDR3 bases are TGTGCCAGCAGTGAAATGGGCAGAACCTACGAGCAGTACTTC. It yields the protein CASSEMGRTYEQYF.

The rearrangement joins TRBV4-2 to TRBJ1-2; possible D gene TRBD1, 6 bases. This CDR3 comprises 20 residues. Germline assignment: CDR1 LGHNA and CDR2 YNFKEQ. Between the trimmed V and J ends, which lost 1 base and 4 bases, there was a span of 28 bases. This CDR3 reads CASSQVGLQGTGSGSYGYTF. In nucleotides, the CDR3 is TGTGCCAGCAGCCAAGTCGGTTTACAAGGTACAGGGTCTGGAAGCTATGGCTACACCTTC.

This sequence joins TRBV19 and TRBJ2-1, with 12 bases lining up with TRBD2. The CDR3 runs to 16 residues. Losses at the gene ends were 4 bases for V and 6 bases for J; bases not matched to a gene: 7. Germline V CDR1 and CDR2: LNHDA, SQIVND (reference sequence). Written as DNA, the CDR3 is TGTGCCAGTAGTACCAGGACTAGCGGGATGGTCAATGAGCAGTTCTTC. Encoded protein: CASSTRTSGMVNEQFF.

The V and J genes are TRBV15 and TRBJ2-7, with 9 bases identical to TRBD1. Germline CDR1 is LNHNV and CDR2 is YYDKDF (reference sequence). The CDR3 spans 15 residues. V was clipped by 2 bases and J by 5 bases; unmatched bases: 7. CDR3 DNA sequence: TGTGCCACCAGCAGACGACAGGGGGGAGGCCACGAGCAGTACTTC. Protein: CATSRRQGGGHEQYF.

This clone was recorded a few times. This rearrangement joins TRBV29-1 to TRBJ1-6; 9 nucleotides align to TRBD1. Trimming took 7 bases from V and 11 from J; bases not matched to a gene: 9. CDR1 SQVTM and CDR2 ANQGSEA come from the germline V gene. The CDR3 contains 13 residues. The CDR3 protein is CSAARDREAPLHF. CDR3 bases: TGCAGCGCCGCCCGGGACAGGGAGGCACCCCTCCACTTT.

The rearrangement joins TRBV7-2 to TRBJ2-2, with D maybe TRBD2 (7 bases). Between the trimmed V and J ends, which lost 0 bases and 4 bases, there was a span of 12 bases. This CDR3 region has 16 residues. Germline CDR1 reads SGHTA; CDR2 reads FQGNSA. CDR3 in DNA: TGTGCCAGCAGCTTAGCCGCGGGGGCCTTCACCGGGGAGCTGTTTTTT. This encodes CASSLAAGAFTGELFF.

This clone was seen once. The chain links TRBV19 to TRBJ1-5; the match to TRBD1 covers 10 bases. This CDR3 has 15 amino acids. J gave up 3 bases and V 6 bases, and 5 bases lay outside the gene matches. Germline V gene data show CDR1 as LNHDA and CDR2 as SQIVND (reference sequence). CDR3 protein: CASRRGQGPNQPQHF. CDR3 DNA: TGTGCCAGTAGGCGGGGACAGGGGCCCAATCAGCCCCAGCATTTT.

This chain links TRBV15 with TRBJ1-4; TRBD1 is a possible D gene (5 bases). Germline lookup yields CDR1 LNHNV and CDR2 YYDKDF (reference sequence). The CDR3 runs to 16 residues. V lost 0 bases, J lost 9 bases, and 17 bases lay in between. The CDR3 reads CATSREIGTMGKKLFF. The CDR3 region has the DNA TGTGCCACCAGCAGAGAGATAGGGACTATGGGGAAAAAACTGTTTTTT.

This clone was detected once. This sequence joins TRBV23-1 and TRBJ1-2; 8 bases agree with TRBD1. TRBV23-1 is an ORF, and what it does is uncertain. This CDR3 has 15 residues. V lost 6 bases, J lost 6 bases, and 12 bases stayed unmatched. CDR3 in DNA: TGCGCCAGCAGAGCTGCGGACAGGGAAATTAATGGCTACACCTTC. This translates into CASRAADREINGYTF.